These T cell receptor beta chains were read from a single sample in a study of a mutant IDH1 vaccine in newly diagnosed glioma. Some clones are missing from TCRdb's copy, which holds only in-frame ones; the method was immunoSEQ multiplex PCR. Of just under 95,000 clones in the sample, about four fifths are singletons; the top ten hold around 7%. The source was PBMCs, collected from a glioma patient treated with radiotherapy, temozolomide or both. These receptors all come from a woman aged 50 to 60 with glioma. Each CDR3 is given with its conserved first and last residue. The D gene is left open where the match is weak. Only part of the rows carry a size: once, few, many, or a class if the clone is expanded.

v_gene: TRBV29-1
len: 13
abundance: few
j_gene: TRBJ1-1
d_gene: -
CDR3aa: CSVAGRMNTEAFF
CDR3nt: TGCAGCGTTGCCGGACGGATGAACACTGAAGCTTTCTTT

v_gene: TRBV20-1
len: 11
abundance: -
j_gene: TRBJ1-3
d_gene: -
CDR3aa: CSAGVGNTIYF
CDR3nt: TGCAGTGCTGGTGTAGGAAACACCATATATTTT

v_gene: TRBV2
len: 17
abundance: -
j_gene: TRBJ2-3
d_gene: TRBD2
CDR3aa: CASRLTSGSFNTDTQYF
CDR3nt: TGTGCCAGCAGGCTGACTAGCGGGTCTTTTAACACAGATACGCAGTATTTT

v_gene: TRBV7-9
len: 14
abundance: -
j_gene: TRBJ1-2
d_gene: -
CDR3aa: CASSLETGNYGYTF
CDR3nt: TGTGCCAGCAGCTTAGAGACGGGAAACTATGGCTACACCTTC

v_gene: TRBV5-4
len: 14
abundance: -
j_gene: TRBJ2-1
d_gene: -
CDR3aa: CASSYSAGALEQFF
CDR3nt: TGTGCCAGCAGCTATAGCGCGGGGGCCCTTGAGCAGTTCTTC

v_gene: TRBV5-1
len: 15
abundance: -
j_gene: TRBJ2-7
d_gene: -
CDR3aa: CASSLGTLTSYEQYF
CDR3nt: TGCGCCAGCAGCTTGGGGACACTGACCTCCTACGAACAGTACTTC

v_gene: TRBV28
len: 12
abundance: -
j_gene: TRBJ2-1
d_gene: TRBD2
CDR3aa: CASSLTSEKQFF
CDR3nt: TGTGCCAGCAGTTTAACTAGCGAGAAACAGTTCTTC

v_gene: TRBV5-6
len: 15
abundance: -
j_gene: TRBJ1-1
d_gene: -
CDR3aa: CASSLVANYDTEAFF
CDR3nt: TGTGCCAGCAGCTTGGTAGCCAATTATGACACTGAAGCTTTCTTT

v_gene: TRBV28
len: 16
abundance: -
j_gene: TRBJ1-5
d_gene: TRBD1
CDR3aa: CASSETGVYSNQPQHF
CDR3nt: TGTGCCAGCAGCGAGACAGGGGTCTATAGCAATCAGCCCCAGCATTTT

v_gene: TRBV9
len: 12
abundance: -
j_gene: TRBJ1-1
d_gene: -
CDR3aa: CASGDPRDEAFF
CDR3nt: TGTGCCAGCGGAGACCCCAGGGATGAAGCTTTCTTT

v_gene: TRBV5-6
len: 14
abundance: -
j_gene: TRBJ1-3
d_gene: -
CDR3aa: CASSFAGTGNTIYF
CDR3nt: TGTGCCAGCAGCTTTGCAGGGACTGGAAACACCATATATTTT

v_gene: TRBV30
len: 14
abundance: once
j_gene: TRBJ1-6
d_gene: TRBD1
CDR3aa: CAWMIDRGSSPLHF
CDR3nt: TGTGCCTGGATGATAGACAGGGGGAGTTCACCCCTCCACTTT

v_gene: TRBV6-5
len: 13
abundance: few
j_gene: TRBJ1-1
d_gene: -
CDR3aa: CASSSPQVSGAFF
CDR3nt: TGTGCCAGCAGTTCCCCTCAGGTGAGCGGAGCTTTCTTT

v_gene: TRBV5-5
len: 15
abundance: -
j_gene: TRBJ2-7
d_gene: TRBD2
CDR3aa: CASSLWGGGGYEQYF
CDR3nt: TGTGCCAGCAGCCTGTGGGGCGGGGGGGGCTACGAGCAGTACTTC

v_gene: TRBV27
len: 12
abundance: -
j_gene: TRBJ1-5
d_gene: -
CDR3aa: CASSSGYQPQHF
CDR3nt: TGTGCCAGCAGTTCGGGGTATCAGCCCCAGCATTTT

v_gene: TRBV5-6
len: 13
abundance: -
j_gene: TRBJ2-7
d_gene: -
CDR3aa: CASSLGSGYEQYF
CDR3nt: TGTGCCAGCAGCTTGGGTTCGGGGTACGAGCAGTACTTC

v_gene: TRBV6-1
len: 15
abundance: -
j_gene: TRBJ1-5
d_gene: -
CDR3aa: CASSERGYGNQPQHF
CDR3nt: TGTGCCAGCAGTGAGCGGGGCTACGGCAATCAGCCCCAGCATTTT

v_gene: TRBV4-1
len: 15
abundance: -
j_gene: TRBJ1-5
d_gene: TRBD1
CDR3aa: CASSQVDRGNQPQHF
CDR3nt: TGCGCCAGCAGCCAGGTTGACAGGGGCAATCAGCCCCAGCATTTT

v_gene: TRBV9
len: 14
abundance: -
j_gene: TRBJ1-2
d_gene: -
CDR3aa: CASSVVGGNYGYTF
CDR3nt: TGTGCCAGCAGCGTAGTCGGGGGGAACTATGGCTACACCTTC

v_gene: TRBV9
len: 13
abundance: -
j_gene: TRBJ2-2
d_gene: -
CDR3aa: CASGKENTGELFF
CDR3nt: TGTGCCAGCGGTAAAGAGAACACCGGGGAGCTGTTTTTT

v_gene: TRBV7-9
len: 15
abundance: -
j_gene: TRBJ2-2
d_gene: TRBD1
CDR3aa: CASSSRDRGTGELFF
CDR3nt: TGTGCCAGCAGCTCGCGGGACAGGGGGACCGGGGAGCTGTTTTTT

v_gene: TRBV7-9
len: 11
abundance: -
j_gene: TRBJ2-7
d_gene: -
CDR3aa: CAFTINYEQYF
CDR3nt: TGTGCCTTCACAATTAACTACGAGCAGTACTTC

v_gene: TRBV6-6
len: 16
abundance: -
j_gene: TRBJ1-6
d_gene: -
CDR3aa: CASSSSTVTYNSPLHF
CDR3nt: TGTGCCAGCAGTTCGTCGACAGTGACATATAATTCACCCCTCCACTTT

v_gene: TRBV5-6
len: 15
abundance: -
j_gene: TRBJ1-1
d_gene: TRBD1
CDR3aa: CASSFLGQGEAWAFF
CDR3nt: TGTGCCAGCAGCTTCCTAGGACAGGGGGAGGCTTGGGCTTTCTTT

v_gene: TRBV6-5
len: 16
abundance: -
j_gene: TRBJ2-7
d_gene: -
CDR3aa: CASSYSGVGGLYEQYF
CDR3nt: TGTGCCAGCAGTTACTCGGGAGTGGGGGGCCTCTACGAGCAGTACTTC

v_gene: TRBV5-5
len: 13
abundance: -
j_gene: TRBJ1-1
d_gene: -
CDR3aa: CASSLDRASQAFF
CDR3nt: TGTGCCAGCAGCCTCGACCGGGCTTCCCAAGCTTTCTTT

v_gene: TRBV6-6
len: 14
abundance: -
j_gene: TRBJ2-7
d_gene: -
CDR3aa: CASSYSLSSYEQYF
CDR3nt: TGTGCCAGCAGTTACTCTCTCAGCTCCTACGAGCAGTACTTC

v_gene: TRBV6-1
len: 15
abundance: medium-sized
j_gene: TRBJ2-2
d_gene: TRBD1
CDR3aa: CASSEETGGAGELFF
CDR3nt: TGTGCCAGCAGTGAAGAGACAGGGGGGGCCGGGGAGCTGTTTTTT

v_gene: TRBV5-4
len: 14
abundance: -
j_gene: TRBJ2-7
d_gene: -
CDR3aa: CASSTGHGSYEQYF
CDR3nt: TGTGCCAGCAGCACCGGACACGGCTCCTACGAGCAGTACTTC

v_gene: TRBV7-2
len: 14
abundance: -
j_gene: TRBJ1-2
d_gene: -
CDR3aa: CASSSRRGAYGYTF
CDR3nt: TGTGCCAGCAGCTCTAGGCGGGGTGCCTATGGCTACACCTTC

v_gene: TRBV4-1
len: 13
abundance: -
j_gene: TRBJ1-1
d_gene: TRBD1
CDR3aa: CANLTGANTEAFF
CDR3nt: TGCGCCAATCTAACAGGGGCGAACACTGAAGCTTTCTTT

v_gene: TRBV6-6
len: 15
abundance: -
j_gene: TRBJ2-2
d_gene: -
CDR3aa: CASSPGTKGAGELFF
CDR3nt: TGTGCCAGCAGCCCCGGGACGAAGGGCGCCGGGGAGCTGTTTTTT

v_gene: TRBV12-5
len: 12
abundance: -
j_gene: TRBJ2-7
d_gene: -
CDR3aa: CASGTWGAEQYF
CDR3nt: TGTGCTAGTGGTACATGGGGGGCCGAGCAGTACTTC